The 5 T cell receptor beta chains below all came from one sample that was sequenced in a study of T cell changes during pregnancy in multiple sclerosis. TCRdb's table, derived via immunoSEQ multiplex PCR, lists solely in-frame clones and lacks some. The sample contains tens of thousands of clones, 80% to 95% of which appear only once. Sequenced material: peripheral blood, taken in the third trimester of pregnancy. The receptors were sampled from a female donor in good health, enrolled as a control in a pregnancy study.

The J gene is TRBJ2-6, the V gene TRBV6-7, with 8 positions matching TRBD1. TRBV6-7 is noted as an ORF with a role that remains uncertain. Trimming removed 9 bases from V and 2 bases from J; junction bases left unmatched: 15. The CDR3 totals 18 residues. CDR3 DNA sequence: TGTGCCAGGACGATAGACAGGGGCTCATCTGCTGGGGCCAACGTCCTGACTTTC. Translated, it gives CARTIDRGSSAGANVLTF.

The chain links TRBV18 to TRBJ2-7; D is unresolved. Per the germline V gene, CDR1 is KGHSH and CDR2 is LQKENI. V gave up 5 bases and J gave up 1 base, with 9 bases separating them. CDR3 length: 13 residues. The CDR3, as DNA: TGTGCCAGCTCATCGACTGCTTCCTACGAGCAGTACTTC. Residues: CASSSTASYEQYF. Combining the CDR3 with reference TRBV18 and TRBJ2-7 gives the whole variable domain NAGVMQNPRHLVRRRGQEARLRCSPMKGHSHVYWYRQLPEEGLKFMVYLQKENIIDESGMPKERFSAEFPKEGPSILRIQQVVRGDSAAYFCASSSTASYEQYFGPGTRLTVT.

The chain employs TRBV30 and TRBJ2-7, with 7 bases matching TRBD1. After removal of 1 base from V and 4 bases from J, the junction contained 7 bases not matched to a gene. This CDR3 contains 14 residues. Germline V gene sequence: CDR1 GTSNPN, CDR2 SVGIG (reference sequence). The CDR3 protein is CAWSAPGTDYEQYF. DNA of the CDR3: TGTGCCTGGAGTGCCCCCGGGACAGATTACGAGCAGTACTTC.

The rearrangement links TRBV5-1 to TRBJ1-1; D unclear. V lost 3 bases and J 3 bases, leaving 12 bases between the germline ends. The CDR3 covers 14 residues. Per germline, CDR1 SGHRS and CDR2 YFSETQ. In nucleotides, the CDR3 is TGCGCCAGCAGCTCCCCGACTACGGACACTGAAGCTTTCTTT. Translation gives CASSSPTTDTEAFF.

The chain links TRBV7-9 to TRBJ2-2, with D possibly matching TRBD2 (5 bases). This CDR3 is built from 13 residues. V lost 4 bases and J lost 4, with 7 bases in between. Germline CDR1 reads SEHNR; CDR2 reads FQNEAQ (reference sequence). CDR3: CASSSGLTGELFF. The CDR3 region has the DNA TGTGCCAGCAGCTCAGGACTCACCGGGGAGCTGTTTTTT.